The clone carrying this T cell receptor (beta chain) came up a few times. Germline V CDR1 and CDR2: DFQATT, SNEGSKA (reference sequence). Trimming took 5 bases from V and 4 from J, leaving 5 bases between them. The CDR3 is 11 amino acids. Method: immunoSEQ multiplex PCR; TCRdb's copy keeps in-frame clones and lacks some. The table has some 140,000 clones, 70% to 80% seen once. The data derive from a study of blood T cell repertoires in COVID-19. The source is a woman in her seventies with COVID-19, enrolled during active disease. The chain joins TRBV20-1 to TRBJ1-4; the D is unclear. Sequenced input: peripheral blood. CDR3 sequence: CSAPLNEKLFF. As DNA, the CDR3 is TGCAGTGCTCCCCTTAATGAAAAACTGTTTTTT.